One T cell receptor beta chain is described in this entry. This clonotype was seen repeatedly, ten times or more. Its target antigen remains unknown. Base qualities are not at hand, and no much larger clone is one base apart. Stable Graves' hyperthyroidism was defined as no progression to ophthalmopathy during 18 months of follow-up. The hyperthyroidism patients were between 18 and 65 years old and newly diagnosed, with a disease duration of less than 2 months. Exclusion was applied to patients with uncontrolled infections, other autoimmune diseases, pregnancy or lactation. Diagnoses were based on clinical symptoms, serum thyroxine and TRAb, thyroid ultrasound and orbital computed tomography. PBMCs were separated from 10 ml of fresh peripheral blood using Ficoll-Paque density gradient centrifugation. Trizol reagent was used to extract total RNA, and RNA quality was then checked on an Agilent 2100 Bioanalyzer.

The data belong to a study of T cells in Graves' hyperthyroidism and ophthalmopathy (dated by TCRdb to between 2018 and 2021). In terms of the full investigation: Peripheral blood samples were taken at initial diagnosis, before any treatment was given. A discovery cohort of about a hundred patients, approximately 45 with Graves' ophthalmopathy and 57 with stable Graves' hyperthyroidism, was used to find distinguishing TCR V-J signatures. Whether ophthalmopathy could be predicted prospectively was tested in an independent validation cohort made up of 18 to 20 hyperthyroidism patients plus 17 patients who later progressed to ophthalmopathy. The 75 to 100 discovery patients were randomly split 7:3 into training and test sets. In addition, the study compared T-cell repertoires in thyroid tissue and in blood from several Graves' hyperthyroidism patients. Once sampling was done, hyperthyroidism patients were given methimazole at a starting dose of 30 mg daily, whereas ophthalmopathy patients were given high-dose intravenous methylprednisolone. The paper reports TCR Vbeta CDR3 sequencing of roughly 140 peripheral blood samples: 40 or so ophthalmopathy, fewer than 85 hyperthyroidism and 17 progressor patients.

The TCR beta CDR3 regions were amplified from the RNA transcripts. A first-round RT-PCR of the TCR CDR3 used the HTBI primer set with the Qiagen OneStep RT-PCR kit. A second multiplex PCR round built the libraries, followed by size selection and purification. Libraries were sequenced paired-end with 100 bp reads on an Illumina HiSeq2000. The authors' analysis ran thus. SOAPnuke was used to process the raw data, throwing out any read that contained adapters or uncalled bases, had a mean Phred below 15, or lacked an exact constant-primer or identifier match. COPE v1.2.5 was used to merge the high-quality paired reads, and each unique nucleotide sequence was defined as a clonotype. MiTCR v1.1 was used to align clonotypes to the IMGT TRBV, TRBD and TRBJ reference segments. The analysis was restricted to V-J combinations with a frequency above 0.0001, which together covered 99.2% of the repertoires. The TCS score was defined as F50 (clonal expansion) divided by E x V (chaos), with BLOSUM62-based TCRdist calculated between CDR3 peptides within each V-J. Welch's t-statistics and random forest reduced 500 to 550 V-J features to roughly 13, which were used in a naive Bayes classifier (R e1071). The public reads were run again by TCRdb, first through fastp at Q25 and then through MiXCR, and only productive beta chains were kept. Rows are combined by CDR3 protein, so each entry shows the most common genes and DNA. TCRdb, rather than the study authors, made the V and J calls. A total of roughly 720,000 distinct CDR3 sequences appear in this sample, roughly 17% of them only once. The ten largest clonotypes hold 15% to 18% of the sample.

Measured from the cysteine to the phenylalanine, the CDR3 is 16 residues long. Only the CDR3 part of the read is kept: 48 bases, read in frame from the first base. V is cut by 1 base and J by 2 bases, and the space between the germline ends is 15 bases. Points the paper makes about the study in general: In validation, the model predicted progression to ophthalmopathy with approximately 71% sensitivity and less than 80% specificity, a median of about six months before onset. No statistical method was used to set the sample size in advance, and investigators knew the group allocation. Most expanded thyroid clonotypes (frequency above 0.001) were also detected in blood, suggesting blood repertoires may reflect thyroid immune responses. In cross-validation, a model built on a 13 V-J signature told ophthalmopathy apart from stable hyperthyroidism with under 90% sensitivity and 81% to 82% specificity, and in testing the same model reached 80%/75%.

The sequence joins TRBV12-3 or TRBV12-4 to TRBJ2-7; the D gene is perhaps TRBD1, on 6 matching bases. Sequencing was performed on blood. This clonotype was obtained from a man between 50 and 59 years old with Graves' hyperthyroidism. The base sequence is TGTGCCAGCAGTTTAGGCAGAGTACAGGGACCCTACGAGCAGTACTTC. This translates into CASSLGRVQGPYEQYF.